These 17 T cell receptor beta chains were sequenced from one sample in a study of T cells in Graves' hyperthyroidism and ophthalmopathy. RNA transcripts were the template for amplifying TCR beta CDR3 regions. TCR CDR3 underwent first-round RT-PCR with the HTBI primer set. TCRdb recomputed calls from the multiplex PCR reads with MiXCR, one row per CDR3 protein. The table includes 490,000 or so distinct CDR3 sequences, about 20% detected once. Sequences were obtained from blood. The source of these receptors is a woman aged 70 to 79 with Graves' ophthalmopathy.

About this clonotype: A read error is possible here, since a much larger clone lies one base away. This chain links TRBV28 with TRBJ2-3, with D possibly matching TRBD2 (5 bases). The CDR3 runs 16 residues. Per the germline V gene, CDR1 is MDHEN and CDR2 is SYDVKM. CDR3 amino acids: CASSSKWRVSTDAQYF. CDR3 nucleotide sequence: TGTGCCAGCAGTTCTAAATGGCGGGTTAGCACAGATGCGCAGTATTTT. The variable domain in full, completed from reference TRBV28 and TRBJ2-3, reads DVKVTQSSRYLVKRTGEKVFLECVQDMDHENMFWYRQDPGLGLRLIYFSYDVKMKEKGDIPEGYSVSREKKERFSLILESASTNQTSMYLCASSSKWRVSTDAQYFGPGTRLTVL.

The genes are TRBV20-1 and TRBJ2-7, with TRBD2 matching over 8 bases. From germline, CDR1 is DFQATT and CDR2 SNEGSKA (reference sequence). Trimming at V came to 3 bases and at J to 4 bases, leaving 5 bases not matched to a gene. There are 13 residues in the CDR3. This CDR3 is CSASGRAGYEQYF. The CDR3 nucleotides are TGCAGTGCTAGCGGGAGGGCTGGATACGAGCAGTACTTC.

Concerning this clonotype itself: The junction does not match germline at one end; this may be a read error. This chain uses TRBV13 with TRBJ2-7, with D perhaps matching TRBD1 (6 bases). Per the germline V gene, CDR1 is PRHDT and CDR2 is FYEKMQ (reference sequence). The CDR3 runs to 11 residues. The CDR3 DNA reads as TGTGCCAGCAGCCTAGGACAGCAGCAGTACTTC. Translation: CASSLGQQQYF.

Comments on this clonotype: A junction boundary mismatches the germline segment, possibly from a read error. The gene calls are TRBV7-7 and TRBJ1-6; D gene uncertain. The CDR3 is 14 amino acids. The germline CDR1 and CDR2 sequences are SSHAT and FNYEAQ (reference sequence). The DNA for the CDR3 is TGTGCTAGCAGCTTAGCGGGGAATAATTCACCCCTCCACTTT. Protein product: CASSLAGNNSPLHF.

This clonotype was recorded a few times. This chain uses TRBV7-9 with TRBJ2-3; D is undetermined. The CDR3 totals 12 residues. Trimming left V 5 bases short and J 5 bases short, with 8 bases between. Germline V gene lookup returns CDR1 SEHNR and CDR2 FQNEAQ (reference sequence). The CDR3 nucleotides read TGTGCCAGCAGCCAAACTCTAGATACGCAGTATTTT. This gives the protein CASSQTLDTQYF.

To note about this clonotype: A read error may explain this, as a much larger clone is one base away. This chain joins TRBV2 and TRBJ2-7; TRBD2 matches at 11 bases. V shed 8 bases, J shed 7 bases, and the junction held 7 bases outside the gene matches. The CDR3 has 13 amino acids. Germline CDR1 SNHLY, CDR2 FYNNEI. CDR3 DNA: TGTGCCAGCGGGGGGACTAGCGGAAATGAGCAGTACTTC. This translates into CASGGTSGNEQYF.

In this sample, this clonotype turned up a few times. The J gene is TRBJ2-5, the V gene TRBV20-1; 9 nucleotides agree with TRBD1. The CDR3 loop spans 14 amino acids. The ends lost 6 bases at V and 4 bases at J; junction bases unmatched: 9. Germline V gene lookup returns CDR1 DFQATT and CDR2 SNEGSKA (reference sequence). The CDR3 DNA sequence: TGCAGTGCGGACAAGGGACAGGGAGCAGAGACCCAGTACTTC. It translates to CSADKGQGAETQYF.

This clonotype was counted only a few times. The chain combines TRBV6-1 with TRBJ1-1; 9 nucleotides match TRBD1. CDR3 length equals 13 residues. Germline CDR1 reads MNHNS; CDR2 reads SASEGT. The V gene end was trimmed by 6 bases and the J gene end by 7 bases; junction bases not matched to a gene: 6. This CDR3 is CASRYDRGNEAFF. Here the CDR3 DNA reads TGTGCCAGCAGGTACGACAGGGGGAATGAAGCTTTCTTT.

CDR3 sequence: CSARDDRGLEKLFF. The CDR3 nucleotides read TGCAGTGCTAGAGACGACAGGGGGCTTGAAAAACTGTTTTTT. J is TRBJ1-4 and V is TRBV20-1, with 10 positions matching TRBD1. The CDR3 is 14 residues long. Germline CDR1 reads DFQATT; CDR2 reads SNEGSKA (reference sequence). V was pared by 0 bases and J by 7 bases, with 2 bases of the junction left unmatched.

Only a few counts were recorded for this clonotype. The gene calls are TRBV3-1 and TRBJ1-4, with TRBD1 as a possible D gene (6 bases). The CDR3 contains 15 residues. V was shortened by 1 base and J by 4 bases, with 10 bases between the two germline ends. Germline CDR1 is LGHDT and CDR2 is YNNKEL (reference sequence). The chain's CDR3 is CASSQVGQLNEKLFF. CDR3 in DNA: TGTGCCAGCAGCCAAGTTGGACAGCTTAATGAAAAACTGTTTTTT.

V is TRBV27 and J is TRBJ2-2; 12 bases map to TRBD2. Losses at the gene ends were 5 bases for V and 3 bases for J; bases not matched to a gene: 4. Germline CDR1 reads MNHEY; CDR2 reads SMNVEV (reference sequence). The CDR3 extends over 16 amino acids. The CDR3 DNA reads as TGTGCCAGCAGTGTCACTAGCGGGAGGCACACCGGGGAGCTGTTTTTT. It yields the protein CASSVTSGRHTGELFF.

The genes are TRBV10-2 and TRBJ1-2; D gene unclear. This CDR3 comprises 15 residues. Germline CDR1 and CDR2: WSHSY and SAAADI. The V and J ends lost 5 bases and 6 bases respectively, with 19 bases between them. The DNA for the CDR3 is TGCGCCAGCAGTCAGACTCGGGGTCCCTCTGATGGCTACACCTTC. As protein: CASSQTRGPSDGYTF.

Many counts were recorded for this clonotype. V usage is TRBV28 and J usage is TRBJ2-5; weak D call: TRBD2 (6 bases). This CDR3 comprises 16 residues. Germline V gene lookup returns CDR1 MDHEN and CDR2 SYDVKM. Trimming took off 4 bases at V and 9 bases at J, with 24 bases between the two ends. The CDR3 loop is CASSSSSGWGRGSQYF. CDR3 sequence (DNA): TGTGCCAGCAGTTCCTCCTCGGGTTGGGGACGGGGGTCCCAGTACTTC.

The rearrangement uses TRBV4-3 and TRBJ2-7; D is ambiguous. Germline V gives CDR1 LGHNA, CDR2 YSLEER. Trimming removed 0 bases at V and 0 bases at J, with 15 bases between. The CDR3 length is 17 residues. As DNA, the CDR3 is TGCGCCAGCAGCCAAGACTTGATTCCGACAAACTCCTACGAGCAGTACTTC. Amino acids: CASSQDLIPTNSYEQYF.

This clonotype was seen more than once but under ten times. The V call is TRBV5-1, the J call TRBJ1-1, with D possibly being TRBD1 (5 bases). CDR3 length: 13 amino acids. V dropped 7 bases and J dropped 0 bases, with 10 bases sitting between them. Germline CDR1 SGHRS, CDR2 YFSETQ. CDR3 loop: CASADSLNTEAFF. As DNA, the CDR3 is TGCGCCAGCGCAGACAGCCTGAACACTGAAGCTTTCTTT. Combining the CDR3 with reference TRBV5-1 and TRBJ1-1 gives the whole variable domain KAGVTQTPRYLIKTRGQQVTLSCSPISGHRSVSWYQQTPGQGLQFLFEYFSETQRNKGNFPGRFSGRQFSNSRSEMNVSTLELGDSALYLCASADSLNTEAFFGQGTRLTVV.

This chain links TRBV7-6 with TRBJ2-1; 11 bases line up with TRBD1. J gave up 4 bases and V 5 bases, and 4 bases lay outside the gene matches. Per germline, CDR1 SGHVS and CDR2 FNYEAQ. CDR3 length equals 15 residues. CDR3 nucleotides: TGTGCCAGCAGCCAGGGACAGGGGGATTACAATGAGCAGTTCTTC. Its protein is CASSQGQGDYNEQFF.

In nucleotides, the CDR3 is TGTGCCAGCAGCTTCTTAGAACAAGAGACCCAGTACTTC. Translation gives CASSFLEQETQYF. The V call is TRBV5-5, the J call TRBJ2-5; D unresolved. CDR3 length equals 13 residues. Germline V CDR1 and CDR2: SGHKS, YYEKEE (reference sequence). V shed 2 bases and J shed 2 bases, with 7 bases lying between them.